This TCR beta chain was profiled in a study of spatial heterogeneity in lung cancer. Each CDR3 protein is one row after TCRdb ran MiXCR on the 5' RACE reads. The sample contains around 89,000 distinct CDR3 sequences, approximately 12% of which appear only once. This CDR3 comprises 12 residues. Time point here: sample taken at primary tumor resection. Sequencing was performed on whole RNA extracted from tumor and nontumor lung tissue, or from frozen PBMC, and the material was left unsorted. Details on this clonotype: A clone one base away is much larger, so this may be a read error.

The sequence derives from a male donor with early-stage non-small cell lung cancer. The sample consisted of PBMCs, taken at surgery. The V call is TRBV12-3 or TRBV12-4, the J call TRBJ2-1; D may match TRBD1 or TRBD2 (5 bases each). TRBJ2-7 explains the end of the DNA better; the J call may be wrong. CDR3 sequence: CASSFGGNGQYF. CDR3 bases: TGTGCCAGCAGTTTTGGGGGTAATGGGCAGTACTTC.